A selection of T cell receptor beta chains follows, all from one sample in a study of T cells in Graves' hyperthyroidism and ophthalmopathy. TCRdb re-called the multiplex PCR reads through MiXCR, storing one row per CDR3 protein. The table shows around 480,000 distinct CDR3 sequences, with under 15% occurring only once. Input material: blood. The receptors stem from a woman between 18 and 29 years old with Graves' hyperthyroidism. Each CDR3 is given with its conserved first and last residue. D genes are given only for firm matches. Some rows mark clone size as missing; the rest say once, few, many or name a class of expanded clone.

j_call d_call v_call clone_size cdr3_nt cdr3_aa
TRBJ2-7 NA TRBV20-1 many TGCAGTGCTAGAACTACTAGGAGCCTACCTTACGAGCAGTACTTC CSARTTRSLPYEQYF
TRBJ1-5 NA TRBV24-1 many TGTGCCACCAGCCGGGACGGGGATAGCAATCAGCCCCAGCATTTT CATSRDGDSNQPQHF
TRBJ2-4 TRBD2 TRBV19 NA TGTGCCAGTAGTGTCGCTAGCGGGAGATTTGCGAACATTCAGTACTTC CASSVASGRFANIQYF
TRBJ2-1 TRBD1 TRBV27 many TGTGCCAGCAGCTATTCGGACAGGTACAATGAGCAGTTCTTC CASSYSDRYNEQFF
TRBJ1-5 NA TRBV7-2 few TGTGCCAGCAGCCCGCGATTGGCCAGCAATCAGCCCCAGCATTTT CASSPRLASNQPQHF
TRBJ1-6 NA TRBV12-3/TRBV12-4 NA TGTGCCAGCAGTTCTGCCTATAATTCACCCCTCCACTTT CASSSAYNSPLHF
TRBJ2-3 NA TRBV6-1 few TGTGCCAGCAAGACTGAAGATACGCAGTATTTT CASKTEDTQYF
TRBJ2-5 TRBD1 TRBV12-3/TRBV12-4 many TGTGCCAGCAGTTTAAGGACAGGGGGCCAAGAGACCCAGTACTTC CASSLRTGGQETQYF
TRBJ2-3 NA TRBV3-1 many TGTGCCAGCAGCCCCCCGAGCAGCCTCACAGATACGCAGTATTTT CASSPPSSLTDTQYF
TRBJ1-5 NA TRBV29-1 many TGCAGCGTACCCTCGGGGGGAAATAGCAATCAGCCCCAGCATTTT CSVPSGGNSNQPQHF
TRBJ2-5 TRBD2 TRBV20-1 NA TGCAGTGCTATAGCGGGAGAAGAGACCCAGTACTTC CSAIAGEETQYF
TRBJ2-2 NA TRBV14 medium-sized TGTGCCAGCAGCCAAGGGACAGCGAACACCGGGGAGCTGTTTTTT CASSQGTANTGELFF
TRBJ1-2 NA TRBV3-1 many TGTGCCAGCAGCGACGAGTTCCAATATGGCTACACCTTC CASSDEFQYGYTF
TRBJ2-7 TRBD1 TRBV2 many TGTGCCAGCAGTGACTTCGGGACAGGGTGGGCCTACGAGCAGTACTTC CASSDFGTGWAYEQYF
TRBJ1-2 NA TRBV7-9 few TGTGCCAGCAGCTCAGTCAGGGTTTTAGGCTATGGCTACACCTTC CASSSVRVLGYGYTF
TRBJ1-1 NA TRBV5-6 many TGTGCCAGCAGCTTGTACCGGTTGCTGGACACTGAAGCTTTCTTT CASSLYRLLDTEAFF
TRBJ2-3 NA TRBV7-9 NA TGTGCCAGCAGCCCCTCCCGGGGGACAGATACGCAGTATTTT CASSPSRGTDTQYF
TRBJ2-4 TRBD1 TRBV12-3/TRBV12-4 many TGTGCCAGCAGTCCGACCGGGACAGGGCGAAACATTCAGTACTTC CASSPTGTGRNIQYF
TRBJ2-5 TRBD2 TRBV30 NA TGTGCCGCCTGGACTCTGCTAGCGGGAGGGCCGACCCAAGAGACCCAGTACTTC CAAWTLLAGGPTQETQYF
TRBJ2-3 NA TRBV30 many TGTGCCTGGAGTCCCGCAGGGCCGAAAGATACGCAGTATTTT CAWSPAGPKDTQYF
TRBJ1-2 TRBD1 TRBV3-1 many TGTGCCAGCAACATACAGGGGATCTATGGCTACACCTTC CASNIQGIYGYTF
TRBJ2-2 TRBD2 TRBV11-3 many TGTGCCAGCAGCTGGGGGGGGGGTATTGTAGCCGGGGAGCTGTTTTTT CASSWGGGIVAGELFF
TRBJ2-1 NA TRBV30 many TGTGCCATGGACTGGGGGACGAGCTCCTACAATGAGCAGTTCTTC CAMDWGTSSYNEQFF
TRBJ2-3 TRBD2 TRBV2 many TGTGCCAGCAGGTCCGGGACTAGCGGGAGACCCAGCACAGATACGCAGTATTTT CASRSGTSGRPSTDTQYF
TRBJ2-1 TRBD2 TRBV12-3/TRBV12-4 many TGTGCCAGCTCGCTAGGCCTAGCGGGAAAGGAGCATGAGCAGTTCTTC CASSLGLAGKEHEQFF
TRBJ1-5 NA TRBV30 many TGTGCCTGGAGCGCGGGGCCGAATCAGCCCCAGCATTTT CAWSAGPNQPQHF
TRBJ2-2 TRBD1 TRBV19 many TGTGCCAGTTTCGGAGGTCAGGGGGCGAAGGCCGGGGAGCTGTTTTTT CASFGGQGAKAGELFF
TRBJ1-1 NA TRBV11-2 NA TGTGCCAGCAGCTTAATTAGGGGCGGGGGTACTGAAGCTTTCTTT CASSLIRGGGTEAFF
TRBJ2-7 TRBD2 TRBV11-2 many TGTGCCAGCAGCTTAGCTCCCGGACTAGCGAGAGACTACGAGCAGTACTTC CASSLAPGLARDYEQYF
TRBJ2-6 NA TRBV3-1 many TGTGCCAGCAGACGTACAGGGCTTGGGGCCAACGTCCTGACTTTC CASRRTGLGANVLTF
TRBJ2-7 NA TRBV7-6 NA TGTGCCAGCAGCCTCGGGGCGGGGATCTCCTACGAGCAGTACTTC CASSLGAGISYEQYF
TRBJ2-7 NA TRBV29-1 many TGCAGCGTCGAAGGGCACCAGGGTGGGGTATACGAGCAGTACTTC CSVEGHQGGVYEQYF
TRBJ1-5 NA TRBV11-2 NA TGTGCCAGCAGCCCTAGTGGGGCTGAAGGGCAGCCCCAGCATTTT CASSPSGAEGQPQHF
TRBJ1-1 NA TRBV3-1 NA TGTGCCAGCAGGCGGAGAGGGGGGGACACTGAAGCTTTCTTT CASRRRGGDTEAFF
TRBJ1-1 NA TRBV19 few TGTGCCAGTAGTCTAGGGTACATGAACACTGAAGCTTTCTTT CASSLGYMNTEAFF
TRBJ2-7 NA TRBV6-5 NA TGTGCCAGCAGTTACTCGATGTTCGGTACCTACGAGCAGTACTTC CASSYSMFGTYEQYF
TRBJ2-7 TRBD2 TRBV28 NA TGTGCCAGCAGTTTCGGGACTAGCTCCTACGAGCAGTACTTC CASSFGTSSYEQYF
TRBJ1-4 NA TRBV9 NA TGTGCCAGCAGCGAGCGGCCAGGGTTGGCTAATGAAAAACTGTTTTTT CASSERPGLANEKLFF
TRBJ2-6 NA TRBV4-2 NA TGTGCCAGCAGCCAAGGTGAAGGGAAGGCCGGGGCCAACGTCCTGACTTTC CASSQGEGKAGANVLTF
TRBJ2-2 TRBD2 TRBV13 NA TGTGCCAGCAGCTCCTTCCGACTAGCGGGTAACACCAGGGAGCTGTTTTTT CASSSFRLAGNTRELFF
TRBJ1-4 TRBD1 TRBV29-1 many TGCAGCGTTGAAGATCAGGGCAGGGGGCAACTGTTTTTT CSVEDQGRGQLFF
TRBJ2-3 NA TRBV12-3/TRBV12-4 many TGTGCCAGCAGACCTGCAAGGGGCACGCAGTATTTT CASRPARGTQYF
TRBJ1-2 NA TRBV19 many TGTGCCAGTAGTGAACAGACCTCTAACTATGGCTACACCTTC CASSEQTSNYGYTF
TRBJ1-1 NA TRBV12-3/TRBV12-4 NA TGTGCCAGCAGTCAAGGGGGGAGGGACACTGAAGCTTTCTTT CASSQGGRDTEAFF
TRBJ1-1 NA TRBV29-1 many TGCAGCGGGGCCCGGGGGATGAACACTGAAGCTTTCTTT CSGARGMNTEAFF
TRBJ1-2 TRBD1 TRBV9 NA TGTGCCAGCAGCTTAAAACAGGGGGTAGGCTACACCTTC CASSLKQGVGYTF
TRBJ1-1 NA TRBV19 many TGTGCCAGTAGGACTTCGCGGGACCTCTTAACTAGCACTGAAGCTTTCTTT CASRTSRDLLTSTEAFF